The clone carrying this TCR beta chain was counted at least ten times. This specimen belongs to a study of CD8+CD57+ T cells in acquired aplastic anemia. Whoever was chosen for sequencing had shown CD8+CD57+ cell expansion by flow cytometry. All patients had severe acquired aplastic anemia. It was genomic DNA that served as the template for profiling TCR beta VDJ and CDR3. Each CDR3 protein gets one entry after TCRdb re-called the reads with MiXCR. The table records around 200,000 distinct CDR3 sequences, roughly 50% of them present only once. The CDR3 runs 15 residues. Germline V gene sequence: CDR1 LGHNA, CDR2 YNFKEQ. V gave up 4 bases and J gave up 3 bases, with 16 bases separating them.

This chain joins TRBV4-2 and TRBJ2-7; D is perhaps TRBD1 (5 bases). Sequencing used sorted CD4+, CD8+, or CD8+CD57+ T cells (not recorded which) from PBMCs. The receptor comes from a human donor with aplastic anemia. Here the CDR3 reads CASSPTSAGNYEQYF. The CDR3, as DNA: TGTGCCAGCAGCCCTACCTCGGCAGGGAACTACGAGCAGTACTTC.